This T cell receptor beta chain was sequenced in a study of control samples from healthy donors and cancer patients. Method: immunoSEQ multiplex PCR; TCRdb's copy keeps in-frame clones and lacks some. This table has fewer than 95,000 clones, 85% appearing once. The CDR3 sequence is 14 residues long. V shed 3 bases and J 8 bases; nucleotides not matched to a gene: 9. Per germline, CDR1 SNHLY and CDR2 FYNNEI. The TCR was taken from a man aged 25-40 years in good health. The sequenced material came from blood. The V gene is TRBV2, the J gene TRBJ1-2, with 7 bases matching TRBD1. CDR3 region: CASSEGWAGGGYTF. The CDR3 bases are TGTGCCAGCAGTGAGGGCTGGGCAGGGGGAGGCTACACCTTC. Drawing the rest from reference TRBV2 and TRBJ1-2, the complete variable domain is EPEVTQTPSHQVTQMGQEVILRCVPISNHLYFYWYRQILGQKVEFLVSFYNNEISEKSEIFDDQFSVERPDGSNFTLKIRSTKLEDSAMYFCASSEGWAGGGYTFGSGTRLTVV.